This T cell receptor (beta chain) was profiled in a study of T cell repertoires in cytomegalovirus infection. About the study: It was the public TCR beta signatures that indicated both CMV infection and matching HLA type.

Each CDR3 protein gets one entry after TCRdb re-called the reads with MiXCR. The table shows 150,000 to 200,000 distinct CDR3 sequences, with approximately 9.6% occurring only once. The CDR3 contains 15 residues. V was clipped by 5 bases and J by 6 bases; unmatched bases: 5. Germline lookup yields CDR1 MDHEN and CDR2 SYDVKM. This clonotype was observed many times. Its antigen is as yet unknown. Whole-study results and caveats: CMV carriers with the relevant HLA were identified by cumulative public TCR beta family frequency. HLA-C-restricted CMV-specific TCR beta clonotypes prevailed in the ex vivo response.

Sequences were obtained from PBMCs. The clonotype comes from a human donor in good health (CMV status not recorded). Some clones in this sample may be carry-over from other donors' samples. The J gene is TRBJ2-3, the V gene TRBV28; TRBD2 matches at 13 bases. CDR3 sequence: CASSGLAGAGDTQYF. The CDR3, as DNA: TGTGCCAGCAGTGGACTAGCGGGGGCGGGTGATACGCAGTATTTT.